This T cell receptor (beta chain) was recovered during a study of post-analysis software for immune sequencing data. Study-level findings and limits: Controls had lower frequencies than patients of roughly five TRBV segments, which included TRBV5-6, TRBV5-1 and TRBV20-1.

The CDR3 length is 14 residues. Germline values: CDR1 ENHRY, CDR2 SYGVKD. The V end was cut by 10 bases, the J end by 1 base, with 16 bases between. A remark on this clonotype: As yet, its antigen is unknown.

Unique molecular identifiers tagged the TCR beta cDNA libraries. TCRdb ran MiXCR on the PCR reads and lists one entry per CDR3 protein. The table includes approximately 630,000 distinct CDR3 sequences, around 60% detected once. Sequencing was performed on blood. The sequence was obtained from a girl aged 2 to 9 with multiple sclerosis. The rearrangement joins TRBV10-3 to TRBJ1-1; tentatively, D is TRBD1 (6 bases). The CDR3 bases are TGTGCCACCAAGACAGGACTCGAGAACACTGAAGCTTTCTTT. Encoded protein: CATKTGLENTEAFF.